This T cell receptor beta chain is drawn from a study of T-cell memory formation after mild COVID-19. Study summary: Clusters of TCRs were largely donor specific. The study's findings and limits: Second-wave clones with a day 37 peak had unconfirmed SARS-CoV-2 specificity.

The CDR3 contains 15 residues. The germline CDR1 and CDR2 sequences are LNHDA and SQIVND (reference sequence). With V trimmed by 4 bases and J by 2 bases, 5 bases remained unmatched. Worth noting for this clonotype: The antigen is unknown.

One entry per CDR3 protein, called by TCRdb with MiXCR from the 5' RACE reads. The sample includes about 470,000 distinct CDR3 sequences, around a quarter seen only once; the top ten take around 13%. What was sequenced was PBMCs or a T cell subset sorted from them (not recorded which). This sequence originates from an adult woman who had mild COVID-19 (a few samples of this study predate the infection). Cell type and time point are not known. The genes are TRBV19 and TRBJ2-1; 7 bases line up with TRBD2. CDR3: CASSSGRGTYNEQFF. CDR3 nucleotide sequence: TGTGCCAGTAGTAGCGGGAGAGGGACCTACAATGAGCAGTTCTTC.